What follows is one T cell receptor beta chain and its context. Only in-frame clones appear in the TCRdb table, and some are missing; sequencing was by immunoSEQ multiplex PCR. The table lists about 59,000 clones, 90% to 95% of them singletons. The entry originates in a study of T cell changes during pregnancy in multiple sclerosis. Germline CDR1 reads SQVTM; CDR2 reads ANQGSEA. This CDR3 contains 12 residues. V lost 5 bases, J lost 9 bases, and 15 bases lay in between. This specimen consisted of CD4+ T cells from peripheral blood mononuclear cells, obtained before pregnancy. The TCR comes from a female donor with multiple sclerosis, enrolled in a pregnancy study. The rearrangement uses TRBV29-1 and TRBJ2-3; TRBD2 might be the D (6 bases). In DNA form, the CDR3 reads TGCAGCGTTCATTCGGGGGAGTCAACGCAGTATTTT. It specifies CSVHSGESTQYF.